The 23 T cell receptor beta chains listed next were all sequenced from one sample in a study of cytomegalovirus exposure and HLA in healthy donors. The PCR contained 60 Vbeta and 13 Jbeta primers. Sequencing was performed with immunoSEQ multiplex PCR; in TCRdb, only in-frame clones are kept and a portion is missing. This sample has some 150,000 clones; 76% occur once, and the top ten carry about 1.8%. The sample was PBMCs. Every receptor here comes from a female donor in good health and CMV-seropositive.

Comment on this clone: Other DNA sequences in the sample encode the same CDR3. The rearrangement uses TRBV2 and TRBJ2-3, with TRBD2 matching over 7 bases. This CDR3 spans 14 amino acids. The V and J ends lost 7 bases and 4 bases, in that order; junction bases with no gene match: 8. Germline-derived CDR1 and CDR2 are SNHLY and FYNNEI. CDR3 DNA: TGTGCCAGCATATTGGGAGGGAGTGCAGATACGCAGTATTTT. Protein sequence: CASILGGSADTQYF.

V and J are TRBV9 and TRBJ2-5; 8 bases map to TRBD1. Germline V gene sequence: CDR1 SGDLS, CDR2 YYNGEE. The V segment lost 0 bases and the J segment 5 bases; nucleotides outside the gene matches: 6. The CDR3 runs to 15 residues. The CDR3 sequence: CASSVEQGAWETQYF. The CDR3 region has the DNA TGTGCCAGCAGCGTAGAGCAGGGGGCATGGGAGACCCAGTACTTC.

In the case of this clone: Germline and junction disagree at one end, which may indicate a read error. The chain has TRBV19 and TRBJ1-1; D perhaps matches TRBD1 (5 bases). Germline V gene sequence: CDR1 LNHDA, CDR2 SQIVND (reference sequence). The CDR3 consists of 15 residues. CDR3 nucleotide sequence: TGTGCCAGTAGTATGGGGCATAACTTGAATACTGAAGCTTTCTTT. The encoded protein is CASSMGHNLNTEAFF.

The chain joins TRBV25-1 to TRBJ1-4, with TRBD1 as a possible D gene (5 bases). Trimming removed 2 bases at V and 0 bases at J, with 7 bases between. CDR3 length: 15 amino acids. Germline V lookup: CDR1 MGHDK, CDR2 SYGVNS. The CDR3 here is CASSEGGATNEKLFF. In DNA form, the CDR3 reads TGTGCCAGCAGTGAAGGAGGGGCAACTAATGAAAAACTGTTTTTT.

This clone was detected only a few times. This chain connects TRBV5-5 to TRBJ2-1; TRBD2 matches at 10 bases. The germline V gene encodes CDR1 SGHKS and CDR2 YYEKEE (reference sequence). Losses at the gene ends were 4 bases for V and 6 bases for J; bases not matched to a gene: 7. This CDR3 is built from 15 residues. The CDR3 protein is CASSALAGDVNEQFF. The CDR3 region has the DNA TGTGCCAGCAGCGCCCTAGCGGGAGATGTCAATGAGCAGTTCTTC.

In this sample, this clone turned up a few times. V and J are TRBV5-6 and TRBJ1-2; D remains unclear. Deletions cut 2 bases from V and 4 bases from J, with 12 bases between. Germline CDR1 and CDR2: SGHDT and YYEEEE. The CDR3 extends over 14 amino acids. The CDR3 region has the DNA TGTGCCAGCAGCTTTTCCGGTGGTACCTATGGCTACACCTTC. This encodes CASSFSGGTYGYTF.

This rearrangement joins TRBV5-1 to TRBJ2-3; D perhaps matches TRBD1 (5 bases). The CDR3 covers 14 residues. Germline loops: CDR1 SGHRS, CDR2 YFSETQ. V shed 0 bases and J shed 2 bases, with 7 bases lying between them. The CDR3: CASSLAGYTDTQYF. The CDR3 coding sequence is TGCGCCAGCAGCTTGGCAGGGTACACAGATACGCAGTATTTT.

The gene calls are TRBV7-9 and TRBJ2-2; 8 bases agree with TRBD1. The length of the CDR3 is 16 residues. V trimming: 6 bases; J trimming: 1 base; junction bases outside the gene matches: 7. Germline-derived CDR1 and CDR2 are SEHNR and FQNEAQ (reference sequence). The CDR3 is CASRHPGTGNTGELFF. CDR3 bases: TGTGCCAGCAGGCATCCCGGGACAGGGAACACCGGGGAGCTGTTTTTT. The variable domain in full, completed from reference TRBV7-9 and TRBJ2-2, reads DTGVSQNPRHKITKRGQNVTFRCDPISEHNRLYWYRQTLGQGPEFLTYFQNEAQLEKSRLLSDRFSAERPKGSFSTLEIQRTEQGDSAMYLCASRHPGTGNTGELFFGEGSRLTVL.

This sequence joins TRBV21-1 and TRBJ1-6; the D call in the table, TRBD1, was not verified against the DNA. TRBV21-1 is given as a pseudogene. The CDR3 runs to 16 residues. The CDR3 coding sequence is TGTGCCAGCAGCAAAGGGGACAGGGGGCGGAATTCACCCCTCCACTTT. This translates into CASSKGDRGRNSPLHF.

The chain combines TRBV11-3 with TRBJ1-1; the D gene is possibly TRBD1 (5 bases). The germline V gene encodes CDR1 SGHNT and CDR2 YENEEA. Trimming took off 5 bases at V and 4 bases at J, with 14 bases between the two ends. The CDR3 extends over 14 amino acids. The CDR3 is CASSPGGSITEAFF. Here the CDR3 DNA reads TGTGCCAGCAGCCCCGGGGGGTCCATCACTGAAGCTTTCTTT. Using reference TRBV11-3 and TRBJ1-1 for the parts outside the CDR3, the full variable domain is EAGVVQSPRYKIIEKKQPVAFWCNPISGHNTLYWYLQNLGQGPELLIRYENEEAVDDSQLPKDRFSAERLKGVDSTLKIQPAELGDSAVYLCASSPGGSITEAFFGQGTRLTVV.

The genes are TRBV19 and TRBJ1-2; 10 positions match TRBD1. The CDR3 runs to 15 residues. V was clipped by 4 bases and J by 2 bases; unmatched bases: 4. CDR1 and CDR2 from the germline V gene are LNHDA and SQIVND (reference sequence). The CDR3 DNA reads TGTGCCAGTAGTAATACGGGACAGGGGAACTATGGCTACACCTTC. Amino acids: CASSNTGQGNYGYTF.

The count of this clone is one. This chain joins TRBV10-1 and TRBJ1-5; tentatively, D is TRBD1 (5 bases). Trimming shortened V by 4 bases and J by 3 bases, and 7 bases separated the two germline ends. The germline V gene encodes CDR1 WNHNN and CDR2 SYGVQD (reference sequence). This CDR3 region has 13 residues. Here the CDR3 DNA reads TGCGCCAGCAGTGCAGGGTACAATCAGCCCCAGCATTTT. Its protein product is CASSAGYNQPQHF.

This rearrangement joins TRBV5-6 to TRBJ1-5, with 7 positions matching TRBD1. The germline CDR1 and CDR2 sequences are SGHDT and YYEEEE. CDR3 size: 12 residues. Germline trimming cut 4 bases from V and 7 bases from J; bases unmatched to any gene: 2. The CDR3 DNA sequence: TGTGCCAGCAGCGAGGGGGCCCAGCCCCAGCATTTT. Encoded protein: CASSEGAQPQHF.

This clone came up once. The V and J genes are TRBV5-1 and TRBJ2-3, with 8 bases lining up with TRBD1. With V trimmed by 0 bases and J by 3 bases, 6 bases remained unmatched. This CDR3 region has 16 residues. Germline CDR1 is SGHRS and CDR2 is YFSETQ. In DNA, the CDR3 is TGCGCCAGCAGCTTGGCTTACAGGGGGGTAACAGATACGCAGTATTTT. Its protein product is CASSLAYRGVTDTQYF.

This chain connects TRBV18 to TRBJ2-4, with D unresolved. The CDR3 sequence is 14 residues long. Trimming pared 5 bases from V and 0 bases from J, leaving 8 bases between. The germline V gene encodes CDR1 KGHSH and CDR2 LQKENI. The CDR3 here is CASSAKRAKNIQYF. The CDR3 coding sequence is TGTGCCAGCTCAGCTAAGAGAGCCAAAAACATTCAGTACTTC. Variable domain in full (rest from reference TRBV18 and TRBJ2-4): NAGVMQNPRHLVRRRGQEARLRCSPMKGHSHVYWYRQLPEEGLKFMVYLQKENIIDESGMPKERFSAEFPKEGPSILRIQQVVRGDSAAYFCASSAKRAKNIQYFGAGTRLSVL.

The rearrangement joins TRBV9 to TRBJ2-1; the match to TRBD2 covers 7 bases. The CDR3 totals 15 residues. Per germline, CDR1 SGDLS and CDR2 YYNGEE. V gave up 4 bases and J gave up 0 bases; unmatched junction bases: 4. CDR3 amino acids: CASSPPGGSYNEQFF. In DNA form, the CDR3 reads TGTGCCAGCAGCCCCCCGGGGGGCTCCTACAATGAGCAGTTCTTC.

The chain employs TRBV6-5 and TRBJ1-5; 7 bases are a match to TRBD1. Germline CDR1 is MNHEY and CDR2 is SVGAGI. The CDR3 totals 13 residues. The trim removed 11 bases at V and 2 bases at J, leaving 6 bases unmatched. The CDR3 DNA is TGTGCCTATGCGGGACAGTGCAATCAGCCCCAGCATTTT. It yields the protein CAYAGQCNQPQHF.

The rearrangement links TRBV29-1 to TRBJ2-7; maybe TRBD1 (5 bases). Germline CDR1 is SQVTM and CDR2 is ANQGSEA. V was clipped by 6 bases and J by 4 bases, with 25 bases between them. The CDR3 covers 16 residues. CDR3 coding DNA: TGCAGCGTCCAAAGGGGCAGGGTGTTGGCCCTATACGAGCAGTACTTC. Protein product: CSVQRGRVLALYEQYF.

The genes are TRBV4-2 and TRBJ1-1; maybe TRBD1 (5 bases). Per germline, CDR1 LGHNA and CDR2 YNFKEQ. This CDR3 is 15 amino acids long. Trimming pared 3 bases from V and 8 bases from J, leaving 19 bases between. CDR3 in amino acids: CASSQGLVRGAEAFF. Written as DNA, the CDR3 is TGTGCCAGCAGCCAGGGTTTAGTTCGTGGGGCGGAAGCTTTCTTT.

The chain joins TRBV5-8 to TRBJ2-7, with 8 bases that match TRBD2. Germline V CDR1 and CDR2: SGHTS, YDEGEE. This CDR3 spans 15 amino acids. Unmatched junction bases numbered 11, after V lost 3 bases and J lost 6 bases. This CDR3 is CASSWGPGLAGEQYF. In DNA form, the CDR3 reads TGTGCCAGCAGCTGGGGGCCAGGGCTAGCGGGCGAGCAGTACTTC. The full variable domain, completed using reference TRBV5-8 and TRBJ2-7, is EAGVTQSPTHLIKTRGQQATLRCSPISGHTSVYWYQQALGLGLQFLLWYDEGEERNRGNFPPRFSGRQFPNYSSELNVNALELEDSALYLCASSWGPGLAGEQYFGPGTRLTVT.

The chain is built from TRBV28 and TRBJ1-2; tentative D call: TRBD1 (5 bases). The V end was cut by 1 base, the J end by 7 bases, with 16 bases between. CDR3 size: 15 residues. Per the germline V gene, CDR1 is MDHEN and CDR2 is SYDVKM. CDR3 in DNA: TGTGCCAGCAGTTTATCCCCAGTGGGGAGGGGTGGCTACACCTTC. Translated: CASSLSPVGRGGYTF.

This sequence joins TRBV5-4 and TRBJ2-7, with TRBD2 matching 14 bases. The V gene end was trimmed by 4 bases and the J gene end by 4 bases; junction bases not matched to a gene: 7. The CDR3 has 16 amino acids. Germline V gene data show CDR1 as SGHNT and CDR2 as YYREEE (reference sequence). CDR3 residues: CASSPGLAGGRYEQYF. In DNA, the CDR3 is TGTGCCAGCAGCCCCGGACTAGCGGGAGGAAGGTACGAGCAGTACTTC.

V usage is TRBV6-5 and J usage is TRBJ1-6; possibly TRBD1 for D (6 bases). V shed 0 bases and J shed 14 bases, with 11 bases lying between them. This CDR3 contains 13 residues. The germline V gene encodes CDR1 MNHEY and CDR2 SVGAGI. CDR3 sequence reads: CASSYSTGTTLHF. CDR3 DNA sequence: TGTGCCAGCAGTTACTCTACAGGGACCACCCTCCACTTT.